This TCR beta chain originates from a study of early T cells in non-severe SARS-CoV-2 infection. Study outcomes and limitations: The matching step, a VDJdb search, favored anti-spike CD8 responses and missed private and CD4 specificities.

The V gene end was trimmed by 7 bases and the J gene end by 1 base; junction bases not matched to a gene: 6. Germline V gene lookup returns CDR1 SQVTM and CDR2 ANQGSEA. This CDR3 comprises 13 residues. This clonotype was found a few times. The antigen is not known. TCRdb analysed the 5' RACE reads with MiXCR anew, one entry per CDR3 protein. The repertoire holds 40,000 to 45,000 distinct CDR3 sequences, with approximately 6.5% as singletons. The chain couples TRBV29-1 to TRBJ2-5; 7 bases match TRBD2. Here the sequenced sample was whole blood, taken at baseline. The clonotype originates from an adult who was a healthcare worker with PCR-confirmed SARS-CoV-2 infection or an uninfected control (not recorded which). In DNA form, the CDR3 reads TGCAGCGGAGCGGGGACCTTCCAAGAGACCCAGTACTTC. Translation gives CSGAGTFQETQYF.